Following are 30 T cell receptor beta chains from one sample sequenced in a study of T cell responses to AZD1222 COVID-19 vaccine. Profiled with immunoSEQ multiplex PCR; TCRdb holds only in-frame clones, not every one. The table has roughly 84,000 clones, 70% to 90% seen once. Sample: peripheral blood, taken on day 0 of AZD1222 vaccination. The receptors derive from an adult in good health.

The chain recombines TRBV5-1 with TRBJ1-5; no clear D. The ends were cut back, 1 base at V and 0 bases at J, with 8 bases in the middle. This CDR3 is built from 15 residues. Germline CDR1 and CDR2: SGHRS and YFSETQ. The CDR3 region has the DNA TGCGCCAGCAGCTTGACGGCGGATAGCAATCAGCCCCAGCATTTT. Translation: CASSLTADSNQPQHF.

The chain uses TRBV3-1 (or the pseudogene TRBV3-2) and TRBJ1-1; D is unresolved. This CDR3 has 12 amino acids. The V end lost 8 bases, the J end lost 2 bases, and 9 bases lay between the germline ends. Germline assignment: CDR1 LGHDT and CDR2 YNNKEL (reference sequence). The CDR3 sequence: CASGDINTEAFF. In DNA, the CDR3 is TGTGCCAGCGGCGACATAAACACTGAAGCTTTCTTT.

CDR3 coding DNA: TGTGCCAGCTCACCCCAGGGACAGGCGGTCTCTGGAAACACCATATATTTT. This translates into CASSPQGQAVSGNTIYF. J is TRBJ1-3 and V is TRBV18; 8 bases are shared with TRBD1. The V gene's germline CDR1 is KGHSH and CDR2 LQKENI. The CDR3 runs 17 residues. Trimming removed 3 bases from V and 0 bases from J; junction bases left unmatched: 7.

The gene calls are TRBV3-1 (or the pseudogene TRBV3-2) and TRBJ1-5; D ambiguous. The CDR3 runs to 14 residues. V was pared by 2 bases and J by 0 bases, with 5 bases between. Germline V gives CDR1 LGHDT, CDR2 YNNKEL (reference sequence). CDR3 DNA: TGTGCCAGCAGCCAAAGTGTTAGCAATCAGCCCCAGCATTTT. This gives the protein CASSQSVSNQPQHF.

CDR3 loop: CASSRGTANTEAFF. The CDR3 nucleotides are TGTGCCAGCAGCCGGGGGACAGCGAACACTGAAGCTTTCTTT. J is TRBJ1-1 and V is TRBV3-1 (or the pseudogene TRBV3-2); 7 bases fit TRBD1. The germline V gene encodes CDR1 LGHDT and CDR2 YNNKEL (reference sequence). The CDR3 loop spans 14 amino acids. Trimming cost V 4 bases and J 1 base; bases outside gene matches: 3.

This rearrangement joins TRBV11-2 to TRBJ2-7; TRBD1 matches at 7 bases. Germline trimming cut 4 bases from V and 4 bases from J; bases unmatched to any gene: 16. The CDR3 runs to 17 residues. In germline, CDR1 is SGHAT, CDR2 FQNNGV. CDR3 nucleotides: TGTGCCAGCAGCTCCCCACAGGGGACAGCGAGGACTTACGAGCAGTACTTC. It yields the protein CASSSPQGTARTYEQYF. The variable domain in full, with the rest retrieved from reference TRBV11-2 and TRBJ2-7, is EAGVAQSPRYKIIEKRQSVAFWCNPISGHATLYWYQQILGQGPKLLIQFQNNGVVDDSQLPKDRFSAERLKGVDSTLKIQPAKLEDSAVYLCASSSPQGTARTYEQYFGPGTRLTVT.

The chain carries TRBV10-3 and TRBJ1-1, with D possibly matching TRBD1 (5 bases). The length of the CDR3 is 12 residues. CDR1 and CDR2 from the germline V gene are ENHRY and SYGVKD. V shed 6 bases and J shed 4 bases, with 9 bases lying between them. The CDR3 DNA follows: TGTGCCATCAGAGGGGTGGGCACTGAAGCTTTCTTT. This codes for CAIRGVGTEAFF.

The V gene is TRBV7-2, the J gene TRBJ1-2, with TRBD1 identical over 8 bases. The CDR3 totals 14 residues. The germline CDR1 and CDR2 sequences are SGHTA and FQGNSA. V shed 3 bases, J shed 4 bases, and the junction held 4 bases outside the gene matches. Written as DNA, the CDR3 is TGTGCCAGCAGCTTGCAGGGGGCAGGCTATGGCTACACCTTC. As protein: CASSLQGAGYGYTF.

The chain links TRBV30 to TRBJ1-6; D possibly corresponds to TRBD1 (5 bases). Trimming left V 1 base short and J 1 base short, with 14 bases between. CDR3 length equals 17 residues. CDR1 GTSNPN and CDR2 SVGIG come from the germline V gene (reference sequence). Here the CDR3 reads CAWSGSGAGSYNSPLHF. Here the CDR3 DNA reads TGTGCCTGGAGTGGCTCCGGGGCCGGGTCCTATAATTCACCCCTCCACTTT.

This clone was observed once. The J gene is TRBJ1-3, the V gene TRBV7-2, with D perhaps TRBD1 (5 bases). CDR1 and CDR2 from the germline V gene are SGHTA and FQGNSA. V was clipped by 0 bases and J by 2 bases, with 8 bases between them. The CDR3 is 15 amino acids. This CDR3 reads CASSLALGAGNTIYF. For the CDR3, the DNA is TGTGCCAGCAGCTTAGCGCTGGGGGCTGGAAACACCATATATTTT.

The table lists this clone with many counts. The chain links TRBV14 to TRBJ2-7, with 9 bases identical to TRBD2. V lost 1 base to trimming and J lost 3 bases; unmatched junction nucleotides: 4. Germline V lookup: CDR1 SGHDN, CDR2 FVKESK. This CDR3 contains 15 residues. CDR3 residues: CASSQGLAGFYEQYF. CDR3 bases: TGTGCCAGCAGCCAAGGGCTAGCGGGATTCTACGAGCAGTACTTC. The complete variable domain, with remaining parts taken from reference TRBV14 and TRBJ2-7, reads EAGVTQFPSHSVIEKGQTVTLRCDPISGHDNLYWYRRVMGKEIKFLLHFVKESKQDESGMPNNRFLAERTGGTYSTLKVQPAELEDSGVYFCASSQGLAGFYEQYFGPGTRLTVT.

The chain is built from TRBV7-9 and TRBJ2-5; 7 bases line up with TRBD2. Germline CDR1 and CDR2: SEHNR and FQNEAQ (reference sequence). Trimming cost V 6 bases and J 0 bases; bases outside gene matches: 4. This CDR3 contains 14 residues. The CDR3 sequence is CASRGGENQETQYF. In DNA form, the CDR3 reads TGTGCCAGCAGGGGAGGGGAGAACCAAGAGACCCAGTACTTC.

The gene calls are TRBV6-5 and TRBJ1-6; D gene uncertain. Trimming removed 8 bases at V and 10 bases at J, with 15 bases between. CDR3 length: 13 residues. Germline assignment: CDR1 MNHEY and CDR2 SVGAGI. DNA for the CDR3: TGTGCCAGCTTTGGAAGGGCTGGATCACCCCTCCACTTT. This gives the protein CASFGRAGSPLHF.

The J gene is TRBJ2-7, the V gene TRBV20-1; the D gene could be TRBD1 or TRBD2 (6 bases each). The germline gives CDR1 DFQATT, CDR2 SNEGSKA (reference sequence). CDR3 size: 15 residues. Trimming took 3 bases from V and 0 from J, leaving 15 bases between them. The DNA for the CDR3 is TGCAGTGCTAGTGATCCCGGGGGCTACTCCTACGAGCAGTACTTC. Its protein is CSASDPGGYSYEQYF.

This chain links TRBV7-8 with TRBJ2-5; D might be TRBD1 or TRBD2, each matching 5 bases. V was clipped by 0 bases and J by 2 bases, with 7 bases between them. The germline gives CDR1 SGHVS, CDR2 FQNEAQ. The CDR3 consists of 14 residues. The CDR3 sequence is CASSLAGAQETQYF. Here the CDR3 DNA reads TGTGCCAGCAGCTTAGCCGGGGCACAAGAGACCCAGTACTTC. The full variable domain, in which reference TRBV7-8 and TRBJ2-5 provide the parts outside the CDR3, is GAGVSQSPRYKVAKRGQDVALRCDPISGHVSLFWYQQALGQGPEFLTYFQNEAQLDKSGLPSDRFFAERPEGSVSTLKIQRTQQEDSAVYLCASSLAGAQETQYFGPGTRLLVL.

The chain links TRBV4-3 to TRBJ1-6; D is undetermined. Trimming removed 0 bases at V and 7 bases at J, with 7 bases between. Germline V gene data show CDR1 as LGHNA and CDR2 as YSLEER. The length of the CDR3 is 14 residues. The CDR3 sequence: CASSQDFGNSPLHF. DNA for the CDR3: TGCGCCAGCAGCCAAGATTTCGGGAATTCACCCCTCCACTTT.

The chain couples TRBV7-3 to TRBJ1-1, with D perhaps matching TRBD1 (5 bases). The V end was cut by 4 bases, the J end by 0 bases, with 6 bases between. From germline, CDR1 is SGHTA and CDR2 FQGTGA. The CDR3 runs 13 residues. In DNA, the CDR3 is TGTGCCAGCAGCTCGACAGTGAACACTGAAGCTTTCTTT. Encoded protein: CASSSTVNTEAFF.

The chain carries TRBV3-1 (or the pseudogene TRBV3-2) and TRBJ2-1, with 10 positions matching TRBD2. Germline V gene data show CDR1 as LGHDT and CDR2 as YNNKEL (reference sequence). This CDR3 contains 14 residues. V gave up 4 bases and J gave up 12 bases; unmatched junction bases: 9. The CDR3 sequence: CASSPLASGSGQFF. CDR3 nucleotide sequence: TGTGCCAGCAGCCCCCTAGCTAGCGGGAGCGGGCAGTTCTTC.

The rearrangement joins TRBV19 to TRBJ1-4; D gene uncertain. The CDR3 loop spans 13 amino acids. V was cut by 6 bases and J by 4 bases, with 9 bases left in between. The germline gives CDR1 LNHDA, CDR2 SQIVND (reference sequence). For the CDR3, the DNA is TGTGCCAGTAGACGAACGGATAATGAAAAACTGTTTTTT. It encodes CASRRTDNEKLFF.

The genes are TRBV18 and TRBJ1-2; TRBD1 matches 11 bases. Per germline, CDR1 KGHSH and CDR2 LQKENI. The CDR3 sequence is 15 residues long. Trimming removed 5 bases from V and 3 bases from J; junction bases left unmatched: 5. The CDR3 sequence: CASSTGQGAHYGYTF. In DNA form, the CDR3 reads TGTGCCAGCTCAACTGGACAGGGGGCACACTATGGCTACACCTTC.

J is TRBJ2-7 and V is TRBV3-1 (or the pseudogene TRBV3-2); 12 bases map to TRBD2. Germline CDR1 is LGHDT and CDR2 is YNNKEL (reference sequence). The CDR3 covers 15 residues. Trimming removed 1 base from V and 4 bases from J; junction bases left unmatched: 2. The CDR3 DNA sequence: TGTGCCAGCAGCCAAGCCGGGACTAGCGGGTACGAGCAGTACTTC. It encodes CASSQAGTSGYEQYF.

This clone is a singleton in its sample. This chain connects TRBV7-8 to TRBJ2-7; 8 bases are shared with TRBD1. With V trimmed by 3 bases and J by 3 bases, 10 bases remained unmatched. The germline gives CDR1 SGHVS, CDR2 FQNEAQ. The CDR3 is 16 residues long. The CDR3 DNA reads TGTGCCAGCAGCTTGACCGGGACAGGATATAACTACGAGCAGTACTTC. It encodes CASSLTGTGYNYEQYF.

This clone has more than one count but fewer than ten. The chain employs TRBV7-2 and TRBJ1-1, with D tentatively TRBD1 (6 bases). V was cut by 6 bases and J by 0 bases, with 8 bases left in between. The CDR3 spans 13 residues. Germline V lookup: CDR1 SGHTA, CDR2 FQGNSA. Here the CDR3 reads CASRTGLNTEAFF. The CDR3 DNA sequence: TGTGCCAGCAGAACAGGGCTGAACACTGAAGCTTTCTTT.

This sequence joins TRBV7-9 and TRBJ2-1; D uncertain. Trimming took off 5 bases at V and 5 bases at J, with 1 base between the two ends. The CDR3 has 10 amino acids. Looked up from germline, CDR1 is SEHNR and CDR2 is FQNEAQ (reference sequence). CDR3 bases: TGTGCCAGCAGCAACAATGAGCAGTTCTTC. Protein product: CASSNNEQFF.

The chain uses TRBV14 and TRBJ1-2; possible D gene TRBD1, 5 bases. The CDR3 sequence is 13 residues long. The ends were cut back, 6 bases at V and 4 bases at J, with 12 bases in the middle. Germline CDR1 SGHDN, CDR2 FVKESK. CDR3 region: CASSRAGTYGYTF. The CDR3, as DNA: TGTGCCAGCAGTCGGGCGGGGACCTATGGCTACACCTTC. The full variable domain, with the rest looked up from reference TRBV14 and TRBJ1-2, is EAGVTQFPSHSVIEKGQTVTLRCDPISGHDNLYWYRRVMGKEIKFLLHFVKESKQDESGMPNNRFLAERTGGTYSTLKVQPAELEDSGVYFCASSRAGTYGYTFGSGTRLTVV.

The CDR3 is CASSLGGQAHSGNTIYF. The CDR3 DNA reads TGTGCCAGCAGTTTAGGGGGACAGGCCCACTCTGGAAACACCATATATTTT. This sequence joins TRBV28 and TRBJ1-3, with 8 bases that match TRBD1. CDR3 size: 17 residues. CDR1 is MDHEN, CDR2 SYDVKM, per germline. V was pared by 2 bases and J by 0 bases, with 6 bases of the junction left unmatched.

The CDR3 bases are TGTGCCAGTCGAGGGGGGGGCTCCTTCTATGGCTACACCTTC. The encoded protein is CASRGGGSFYGYTF. The chain is built from TRBV19 and TRBJ1-2; D perhaps matches TRBD1 (6 bases). The germline V gene encodes CDR1 LNHDA and CDR2 SQIVND (reference sequence). Between the trimmed V and J ends, which lost 8 bases and 4 bases, there was a span of 17 bases. The CDR3 sequence is 14 residues long.

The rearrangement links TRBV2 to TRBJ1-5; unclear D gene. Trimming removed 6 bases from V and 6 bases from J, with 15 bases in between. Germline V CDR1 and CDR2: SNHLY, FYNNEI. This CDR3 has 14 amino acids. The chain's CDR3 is CASRSDPAGQPQHF. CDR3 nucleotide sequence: TGTGCCAGCAGGAGCGACCCTGCGGGTCAGCCCCAGCATTTT.

The CDR3, as DNA: TGTGCCAGCAGTTACAGCGGACGGATAGTAGCGGGATGGGCCGGGGAGCTGTTTTTT. Translating gives CASSYSGRIVAGWAGELFF. The rearrangement joins TRBV6-2 or TRBV6-3 to TRBJ2-2; 8 bases match TRBD2. Germline trimming cut 2 bases from V and 6 bases from J; bases unmatched to any gene: 17. The CDR3 covers 19 residues. Germline V CDR1 and CDR2: MNHEY, SVGEGT.

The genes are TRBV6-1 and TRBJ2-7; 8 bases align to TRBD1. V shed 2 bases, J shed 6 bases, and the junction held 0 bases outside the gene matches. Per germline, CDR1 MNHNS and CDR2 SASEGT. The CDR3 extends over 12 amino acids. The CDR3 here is CASSETGGEQYF. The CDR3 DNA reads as TGTGCCAGCAGTGAAACAGGGGGCGAGCAGTACTTC.